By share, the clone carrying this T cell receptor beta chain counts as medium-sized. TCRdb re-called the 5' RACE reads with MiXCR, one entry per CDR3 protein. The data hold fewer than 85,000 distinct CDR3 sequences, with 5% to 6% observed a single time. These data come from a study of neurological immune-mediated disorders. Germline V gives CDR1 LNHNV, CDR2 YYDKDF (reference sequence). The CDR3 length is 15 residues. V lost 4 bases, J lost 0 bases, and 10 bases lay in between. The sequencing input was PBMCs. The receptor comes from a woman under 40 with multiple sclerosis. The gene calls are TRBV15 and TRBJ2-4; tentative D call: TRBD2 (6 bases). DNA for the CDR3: TGTGCCACCAGCACGGGGGAACTAGCCAAAAACATTCAGTACTTC. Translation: CATSTGELAKNIQYF.